This TCR beta chain comes out of a study of cytomegalovirus exposure and HLA in healthy donors. The PCR was carried out with 60 Vbeta primers and 13 Jbeta primers. Measured with immunoSEQ multiplex PCR; TCRdb has only the in-frame clones, and not every one. The sample records just under 150,000 clones, roughly 80% being singletons. The CDR3 spans 18 residues. Germline lookup yields CDR1 SEHNR and CDR2 FQNEAQ (reference sequence). Losses at the gene ends were 4 bases for V and 3 bases for J; bases not matched to a gene: 15. Concerning this clone: The antigen is not known.

Broader study findings: The study flagged 150 to 200 TCR beta chains as cytomegalovirus-associated.

The V gene is TRBV7-9, the J gene TRBJ1-2; 9 nucleotides agree with TRBD1. The material sequenced was PBMCs. The receptor's source is a woman in her twenties or thirties in good health and CMV-seronegative. The CDR3: CASSSDPGQGLLDYGYTF. The CDR3 DNA sequence: TGTGCCAGCAGCTCCGACCCGGGACAGGGTCTATTGGACTATGGCTACACCTTC.